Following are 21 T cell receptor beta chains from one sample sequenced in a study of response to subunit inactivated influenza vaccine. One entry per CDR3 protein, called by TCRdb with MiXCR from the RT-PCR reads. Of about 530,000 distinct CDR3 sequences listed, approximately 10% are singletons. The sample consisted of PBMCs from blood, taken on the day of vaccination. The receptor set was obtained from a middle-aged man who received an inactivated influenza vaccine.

The CDR3 loop reads CASTDRGDTQYF. CDR3 coding DNA: TGTGCCAGCACCGACAGGGGAGATACGCAGTATTTT. V usage is TRBV28 and J usage is TRBJ2-3, with TRBD1 matching 8 bases. V shed 7 bases and J 5 bases; nucleotides not matched to a gene: 2. Per germline, CDR1 MDHEN and CDR2 SYDVKM. The CDR3 has 12 residues.

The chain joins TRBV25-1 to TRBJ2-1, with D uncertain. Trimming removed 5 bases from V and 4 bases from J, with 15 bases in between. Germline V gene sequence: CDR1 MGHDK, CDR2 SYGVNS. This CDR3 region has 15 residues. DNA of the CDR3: TGTGCCAGCAGTTGGATCCAACCTCCGTACAATGAGCAGTTCTTC. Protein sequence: CASSWIQPPYNEQFF.

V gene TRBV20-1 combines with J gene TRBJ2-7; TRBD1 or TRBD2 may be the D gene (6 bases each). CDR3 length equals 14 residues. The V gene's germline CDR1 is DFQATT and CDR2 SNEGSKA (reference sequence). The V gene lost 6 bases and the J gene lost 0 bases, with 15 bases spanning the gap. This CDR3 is CSAKTGLSSYEQYF. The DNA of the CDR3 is TGCAGTGCCAAGACAGGACTAAGCTCCTACGAGCAGTACTTC.

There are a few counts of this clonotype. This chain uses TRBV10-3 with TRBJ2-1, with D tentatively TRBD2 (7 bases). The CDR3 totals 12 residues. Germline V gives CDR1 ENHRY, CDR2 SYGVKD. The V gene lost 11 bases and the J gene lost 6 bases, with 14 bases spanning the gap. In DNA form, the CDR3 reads TGTGCCGGGGGAGGGGGACTCAATGAGCAGTTCTTC. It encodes CAGGGGLNEQFF.

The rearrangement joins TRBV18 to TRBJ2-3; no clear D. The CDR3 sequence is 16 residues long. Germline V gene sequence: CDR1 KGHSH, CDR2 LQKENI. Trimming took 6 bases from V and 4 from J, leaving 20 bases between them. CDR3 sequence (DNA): TGTGCCAGCTCTCCCGTATCAGGTGTACATTCAGATACGCAGTATTTT. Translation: CASSPVSGVHSDTQYF. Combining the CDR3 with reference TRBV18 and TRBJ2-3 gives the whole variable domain NAGVMQNPRHLVRRRGQEARLRCSPMKGHSHVYWYRQLPEEGLKFMVYLQKENIIDESGMPKERFSAEFPKEGPSILRIQQVVRGDSAAYFCASSPVSGVHSDTQYFGPGTRLTVL.

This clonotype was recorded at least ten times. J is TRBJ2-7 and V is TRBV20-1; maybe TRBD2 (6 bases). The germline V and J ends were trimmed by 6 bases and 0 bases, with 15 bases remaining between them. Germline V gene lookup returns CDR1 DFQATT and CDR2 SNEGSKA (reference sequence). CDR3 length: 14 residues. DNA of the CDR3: TGCAGTGCGCTACACCGGGACTTCTCCTACGAGCAGTACTTC. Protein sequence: CSALHRDFSYEQYF.

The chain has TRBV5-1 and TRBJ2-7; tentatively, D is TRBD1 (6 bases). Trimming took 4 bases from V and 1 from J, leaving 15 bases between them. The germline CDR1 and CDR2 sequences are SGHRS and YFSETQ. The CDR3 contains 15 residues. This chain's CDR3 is CASSHLQGRSYEQYF. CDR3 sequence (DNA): TGCGCCAGCAGCCACTTACAGGGACGATCCTACGAGCAGTACTTC.

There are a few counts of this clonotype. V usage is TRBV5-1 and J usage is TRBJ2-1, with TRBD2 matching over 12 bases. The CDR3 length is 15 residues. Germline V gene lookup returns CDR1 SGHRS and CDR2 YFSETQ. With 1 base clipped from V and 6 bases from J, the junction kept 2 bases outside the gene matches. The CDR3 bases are TGCGCCAGCAGCTTGTCTAGCGGGAGGGTCAATGAGCAGTTCTTC. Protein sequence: CASSLSSGRVNEQFF.

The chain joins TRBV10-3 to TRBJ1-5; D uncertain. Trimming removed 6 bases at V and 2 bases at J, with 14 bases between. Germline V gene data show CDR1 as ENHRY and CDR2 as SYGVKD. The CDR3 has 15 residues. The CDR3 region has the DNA TGTGCCATCAGGGACGGGAAGGCGGGCAATCAGCCCCAGCATTTT. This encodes CAIRDGKAGNQPQHF.

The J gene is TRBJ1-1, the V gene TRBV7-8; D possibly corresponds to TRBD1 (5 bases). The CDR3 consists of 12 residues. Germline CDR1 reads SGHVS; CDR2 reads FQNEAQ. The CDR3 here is CFSGGMNTEAFF. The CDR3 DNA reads TGTTTTTCCGGGGGGATGAACACTGAAGCTTTCTTT.

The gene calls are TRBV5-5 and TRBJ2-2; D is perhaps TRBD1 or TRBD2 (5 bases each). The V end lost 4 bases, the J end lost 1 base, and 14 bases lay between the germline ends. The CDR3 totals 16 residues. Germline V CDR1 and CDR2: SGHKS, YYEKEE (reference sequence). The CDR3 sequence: CASSPVGGENTGELFF. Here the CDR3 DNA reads TGTGCCAGCAGCCCGGTTGGGGGAGAGAACACCGGGGAGCTGTTTTTT.

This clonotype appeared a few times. The CDR3 spells CASSQVSTNEKLFF. The CDR3 bases are TGTGCCAGCAGTCAAGTCTCAACTAATGAAAAACTGTTTTTT. The rearrangement links TRBV7-9 to TRBJ1-4; D unresolved. The CDR3 is 14 residues long. The V end was cut by 6 bases, the J end by 0 bases, with 8 bases between. Germline values: CDR1 SEHNR, CDR2 FQNEAQ (reference sequence). Filled out from reference TRBV7-9 and TRBJ1-4, the complete variable domain reads DTGVSQNPRHKITKRGQNVTFRCDPISEHNRLYWYRQTLGQGPEFLTYFQNEAQLEKSRLLSDRFSAERPKGSFSTLEIQRTEQGDSAMYLCASSQVSTNEKLFFGSGTQLSVL.

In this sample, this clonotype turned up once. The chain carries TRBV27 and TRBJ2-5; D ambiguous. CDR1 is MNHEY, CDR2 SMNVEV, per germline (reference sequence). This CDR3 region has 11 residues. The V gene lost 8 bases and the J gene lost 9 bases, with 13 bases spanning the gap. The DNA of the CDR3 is TGTGCCAGCCGCTTTGGGGTGGCCCAGTACTTC. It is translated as CASRFGVAQYF.

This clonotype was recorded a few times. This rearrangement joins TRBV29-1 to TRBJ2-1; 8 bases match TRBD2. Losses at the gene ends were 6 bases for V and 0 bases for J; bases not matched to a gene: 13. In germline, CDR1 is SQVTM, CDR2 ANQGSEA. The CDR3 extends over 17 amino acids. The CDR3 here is CSVGPTSGLSSYNEQFF. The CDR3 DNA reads TGCAGCGTGGGCCCTACTAGCGGACTTAGCTCCTACAATGAGCAGTTCTTC.

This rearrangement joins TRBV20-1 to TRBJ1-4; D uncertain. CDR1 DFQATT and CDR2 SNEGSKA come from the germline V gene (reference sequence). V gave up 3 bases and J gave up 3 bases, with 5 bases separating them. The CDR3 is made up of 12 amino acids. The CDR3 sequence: CSARRSNEKLFF. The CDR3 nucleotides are TGCAGTGCTAGGAGGTCTAATGAAAAACTGTTTTTT.

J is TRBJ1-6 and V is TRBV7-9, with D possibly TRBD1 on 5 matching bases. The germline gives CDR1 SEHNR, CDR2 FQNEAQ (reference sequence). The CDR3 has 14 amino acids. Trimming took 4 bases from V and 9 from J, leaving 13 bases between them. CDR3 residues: CASSSSDGGSPLHF. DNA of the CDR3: TGTGCCAGCAGCTCCTCGGATGGGGGTTCACCCCTCCACTTT.

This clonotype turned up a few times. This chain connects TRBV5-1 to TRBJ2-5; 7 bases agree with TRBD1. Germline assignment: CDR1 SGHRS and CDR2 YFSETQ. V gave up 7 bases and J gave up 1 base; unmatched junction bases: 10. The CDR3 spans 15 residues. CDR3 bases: TGCGCCAGCGGCCCCCTAGGGACAGCCCAAGAGACCCAGTACTTC. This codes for CASGPLGTAQETQYF.

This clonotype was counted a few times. In DNA form, the CDR3 reads TGTGCCAGCAGCCGGTCACAGACCCAGTACTTC. Protein product: CASSRSQTQYF. V gene TRBV28 combines with J gene TRBJ2-5, with D unclear. The germline gives CDR1 MDHEN, CDR2 SYDVKM. V lost 6 bases to trimming and J lost 6 bases, with 8 bases between them. The CDR3 extends over 11 amino acids.

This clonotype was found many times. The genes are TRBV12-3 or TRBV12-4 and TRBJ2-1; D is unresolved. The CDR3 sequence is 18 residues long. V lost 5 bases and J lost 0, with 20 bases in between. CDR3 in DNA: TGTGCCAGCAGTCATCCCCGAGATACGGAAAGCTCCTACAATGAGCAGTTCTTC. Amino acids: CASSHPRDTESSYNEQFF.

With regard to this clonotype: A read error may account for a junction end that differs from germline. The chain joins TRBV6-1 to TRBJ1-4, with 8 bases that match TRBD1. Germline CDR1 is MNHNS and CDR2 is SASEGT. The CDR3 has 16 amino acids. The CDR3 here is CASREGQGATNEKLFF. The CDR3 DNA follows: TGTGCCAGCAGGGAAGGACAGGGAGCAACTAATGAAAAACTGTTTTTT.

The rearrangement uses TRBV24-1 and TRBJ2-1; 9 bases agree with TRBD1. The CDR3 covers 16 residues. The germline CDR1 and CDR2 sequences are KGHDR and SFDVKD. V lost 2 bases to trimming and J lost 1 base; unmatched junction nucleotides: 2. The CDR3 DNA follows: TGTGCCACCAGTGATTGGGGACAGGGTTCCTACAATGAGCAGTTCTTC. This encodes CATSDWGQGSYNEQFF.